This T cell receptor beta chain comes out of a study of identical twins. This clonotype was observed a few times. The V end was cut by 5 bases, the J end by 2 bases, with 7 bases between. CDR1 SGHTA and CDR2 FQGNSA come from the germline V gene. The CDR3 loop spans 13 amino acids. One entry per CDR3 protein, called by TCRdb with MiXCR from the 5' RACE reads. The data show about 730,000 distinct CDR3 sequences, 20% to 25% seen once. These data are also associated with another study on T cells expressing NK-cell markers.

The sample taken for sequencing was PBMCs. The source of this sequence is a woman aged 18-29 years in good health. This chain connects TRBV7-2 to TRBJ2-1, with D possibly TRBD1 on 5 matching bases. The CDR3 spells CASSVDTYNEQFF. CDR3 nucleotide sequence: TGTGCCAGCAGCGTGGACACCTACAATGAGCAGTTCTTC.